The entry that follows covers one T cell receptor (beta chain) sequence. Its antigen is undetermined. Each CDR3 protein gets one entry in TCRdb, which reprocessed the 5' RACE reads and gives no DNA. The sample has 250,000 to 300,000 distinct CDR3 sequences; the top ten hold 0.39%. This sample was included in a study of T cells expressing NK-cell markers. Study-level information: The TCR beta repertoires were obtained from sorted CD3+CD56+NKG2C+, CD3+CD56+NKG2C- and CD3+CD56-NKG2C+ T cells.

General observations from the study: Whether expanded NKG2C+ T cell clones were HCMV-specific remained unclear.

The source is a young man in good health. The sequenced material came from blood T cells: a sorted CD56 or NKG2C T cell subset, CD4+ or CD8+ T cells, or bulk PBMC T cells (not recorded which).

The CDR3 sequence is CASSPPLLSGNTIYF. This chain uses TRBV18 with TRBJ1-3. The germline V gene encodes CDR1 KGHSH and CDR2 LQKENI. The CDR3 is made up of 15 amino acids.